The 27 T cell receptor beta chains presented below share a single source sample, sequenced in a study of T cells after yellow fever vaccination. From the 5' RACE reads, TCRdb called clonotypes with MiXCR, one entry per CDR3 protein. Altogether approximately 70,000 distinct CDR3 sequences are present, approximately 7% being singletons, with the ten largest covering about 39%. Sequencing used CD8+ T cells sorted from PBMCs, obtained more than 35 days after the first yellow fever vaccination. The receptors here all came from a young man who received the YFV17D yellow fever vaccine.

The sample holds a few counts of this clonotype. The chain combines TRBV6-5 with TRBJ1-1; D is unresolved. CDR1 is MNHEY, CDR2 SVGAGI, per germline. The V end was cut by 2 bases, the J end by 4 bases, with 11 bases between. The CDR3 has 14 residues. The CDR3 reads CASSYVGKGTEAFF. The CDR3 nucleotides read TGTGCCAGCAGTTACGTGGGGAAGGGCACTGAAGCTTTCTTT.

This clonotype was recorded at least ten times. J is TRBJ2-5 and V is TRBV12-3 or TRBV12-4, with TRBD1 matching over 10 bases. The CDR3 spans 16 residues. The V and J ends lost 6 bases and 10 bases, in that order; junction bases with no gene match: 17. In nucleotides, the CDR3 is TGTGCCAGCAGCCCGACAGGGGGCGGCGGGCAAGAGGGCCAGTACTTC. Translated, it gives CASSPTGGGGQEGQYF.

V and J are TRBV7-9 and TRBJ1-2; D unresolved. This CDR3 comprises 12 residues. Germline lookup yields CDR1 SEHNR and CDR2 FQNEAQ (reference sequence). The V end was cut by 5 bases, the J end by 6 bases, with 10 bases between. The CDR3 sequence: CASSPNYDGYTF. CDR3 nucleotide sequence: TGTGCCAGCAGCCCCAACTACGATGGCTACACCTTC.

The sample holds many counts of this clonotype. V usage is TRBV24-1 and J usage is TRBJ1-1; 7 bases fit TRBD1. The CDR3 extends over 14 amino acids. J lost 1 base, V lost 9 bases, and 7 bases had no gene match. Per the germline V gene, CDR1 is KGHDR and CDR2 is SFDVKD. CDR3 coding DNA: TGTGCCACCCCGGAAGGGGGCAAGAACACTGAAGCTTTCTTT. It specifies CATPEGGKNTEAFF.

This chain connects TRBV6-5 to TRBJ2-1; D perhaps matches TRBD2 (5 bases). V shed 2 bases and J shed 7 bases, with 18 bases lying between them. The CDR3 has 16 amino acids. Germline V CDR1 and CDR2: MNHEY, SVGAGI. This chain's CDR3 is CASSYSGLPGGNEQFF. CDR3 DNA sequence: TGTGCCAGCAGTTACAGTGGCCTCCCCGGCGGGAATGAGCAGTTCTTC.

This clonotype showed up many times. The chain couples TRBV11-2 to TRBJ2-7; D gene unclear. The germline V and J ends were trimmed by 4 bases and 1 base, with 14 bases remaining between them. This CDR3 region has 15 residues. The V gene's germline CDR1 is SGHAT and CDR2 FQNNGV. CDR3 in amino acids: CASSWGSGSSYEQYV. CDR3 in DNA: TGTGCCAGCAGCTGGGGTTCTGGAAGTTCCTACGAGCAGTACGTC.

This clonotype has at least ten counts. CDR3 DNA sequence: TGTGCCAGCAGCCAAAAGGGGCCCGAGGATGAGCAGTTCTTC. Amino acids: CASSQKGPEDEQFF. The V and J genes are TRBV4-2 and TRBJ2-1; a weak D match, TRBD1 (5 bases). V lost 2 bases, J lost 8 bases, and 13 bases lay in between. The CDR3 consists of 14 residues. CDR1 is LGHNA, CDR2 YNFKEQ, per germline.

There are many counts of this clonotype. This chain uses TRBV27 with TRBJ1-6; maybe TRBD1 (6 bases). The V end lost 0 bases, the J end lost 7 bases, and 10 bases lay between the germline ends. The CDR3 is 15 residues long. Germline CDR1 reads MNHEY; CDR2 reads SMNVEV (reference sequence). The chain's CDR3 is CASSLSMGANSPLHF. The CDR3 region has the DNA TGTGCCAGCAGTTTATCGATGGGGGCAAATTCACCCCTCCACTTT.

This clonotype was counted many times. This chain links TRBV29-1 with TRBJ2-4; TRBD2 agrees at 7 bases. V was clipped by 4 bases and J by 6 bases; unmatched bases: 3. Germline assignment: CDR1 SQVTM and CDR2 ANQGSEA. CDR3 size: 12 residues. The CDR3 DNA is TGCAGCGTTGGAGGGGAGGGAAACATTCAGTACTTC. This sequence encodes CSVGGEGNIQYF.

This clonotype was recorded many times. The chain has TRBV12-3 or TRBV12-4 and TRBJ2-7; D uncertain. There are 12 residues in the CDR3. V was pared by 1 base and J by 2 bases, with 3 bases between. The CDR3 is CASSLETYEQYF. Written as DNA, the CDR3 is TGTGCCAGCAGTTTAGAAACCTACGAGCAGTACTTC.

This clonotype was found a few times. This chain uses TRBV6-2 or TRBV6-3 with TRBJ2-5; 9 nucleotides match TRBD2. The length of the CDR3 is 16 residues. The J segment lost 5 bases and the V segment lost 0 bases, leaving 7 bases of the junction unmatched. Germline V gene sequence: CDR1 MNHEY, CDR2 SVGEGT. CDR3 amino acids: CASSYSRASGAETQYF. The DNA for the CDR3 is TGTGCCAGCAGTTACTCGAGGGCTAGCGGGGCGGAGACCCAGTACTTC.

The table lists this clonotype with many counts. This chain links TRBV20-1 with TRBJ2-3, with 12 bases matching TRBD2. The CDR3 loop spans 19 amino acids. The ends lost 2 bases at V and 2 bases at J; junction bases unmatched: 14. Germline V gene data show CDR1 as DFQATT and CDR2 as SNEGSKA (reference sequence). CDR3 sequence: CSARSDWLRLAGVTDTQYF. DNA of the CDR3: TGCAGTGCTAGATCCGACTGGCTTAGACTAGCGGGGGTCACAGATACGCAGTATTTT.

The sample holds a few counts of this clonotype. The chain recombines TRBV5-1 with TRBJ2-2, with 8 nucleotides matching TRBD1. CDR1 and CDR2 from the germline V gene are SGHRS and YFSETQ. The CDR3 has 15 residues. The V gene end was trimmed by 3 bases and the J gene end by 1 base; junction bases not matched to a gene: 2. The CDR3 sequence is CASSWGQVNTGELFF. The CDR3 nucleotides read TGCGCCAGCAGCTGGGGACAGGTGAACACCGGGGAGCTGTTTTTT.

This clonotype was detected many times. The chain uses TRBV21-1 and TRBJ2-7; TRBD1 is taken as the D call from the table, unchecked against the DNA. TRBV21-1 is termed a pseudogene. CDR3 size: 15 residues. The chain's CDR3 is CASRGVVGGNYEQYV. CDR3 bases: TGTGCCAGCAGGGGGGTTGTAGGAGGCAACTACGAGCAGTACGTC.

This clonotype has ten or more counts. The CDR3 coding sequence is TGTGCCAGCAGTAATGGGATCGAGCAGTACTTC. The encoded protein is CASSNGIEQYF. The gene calls are TRBV12-3 or TRBV12-4 and TRBJ2-7, with D hard to call. CDR3 length: 11 amino acids. V was trimmed by 5 bases and J by 6 bases, leaving 8 bases between them.

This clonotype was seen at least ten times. CDR3 nucleotide sequence: TGTGCCAGCAGCTTAGTGACGGGGGCGGATGAGCAGTTCTTC. It yields the protein CASSLVTGADEQFF. The genes are TRBV7-6 and TRBJ2-1; D may correspond to TRBD1 or TRBD2 (6 bases each). The CDR3 is 14 amino acids. The V end lost 1 base, the J end lost 8 bases, and 12 bases lay between the germline ends. Germline lookup yields CDR1 SGHVS and CDR2 FNYEAQ.

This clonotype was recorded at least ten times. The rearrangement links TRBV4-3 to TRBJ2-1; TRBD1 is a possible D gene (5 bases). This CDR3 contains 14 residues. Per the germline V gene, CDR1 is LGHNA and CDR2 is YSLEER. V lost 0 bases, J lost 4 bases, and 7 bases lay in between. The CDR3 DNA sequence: TGCGCCAGCAGCCAAGATCAGGGTTACAATGAGCAGTTCTTC. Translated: CASSQDQGYNEQFF.

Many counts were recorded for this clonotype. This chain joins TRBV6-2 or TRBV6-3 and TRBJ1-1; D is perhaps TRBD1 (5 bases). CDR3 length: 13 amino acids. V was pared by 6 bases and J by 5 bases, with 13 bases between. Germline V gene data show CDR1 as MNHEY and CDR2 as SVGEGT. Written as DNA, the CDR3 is TGTGCCAGCAGGAAAAACAGGTGGACTGAAGCTTTCTTT. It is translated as CASRKNRWTEAFF.

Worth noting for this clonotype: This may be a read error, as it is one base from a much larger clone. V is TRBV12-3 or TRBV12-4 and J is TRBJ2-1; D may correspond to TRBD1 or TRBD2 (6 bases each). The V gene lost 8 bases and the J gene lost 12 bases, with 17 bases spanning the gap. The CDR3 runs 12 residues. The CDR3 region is CASRWGAHGQFF. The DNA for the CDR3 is TGTGCCAGCCGCTGGGGGGCACACGGGCAGTTCTTC.

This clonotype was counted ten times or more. The CDR3 reads CASSLQGFTEAFF. The CDR3 DNA sequence: TGTGCCAGCAGTTTGCAGGGGTTCACTGAAGCTTTCTTT. The chain carries TRBV6-5 and TRBJ1-1; weak D call: TRBD1 (6 bases). This CDR3 region has 13 residues. The V end was cut by 4 bases, the J end by 4 bases, with 10 bases between. Germline V gene data show CDR1 as MNHEY and CDR2 as SVGAGI.

The CDR3, as DNA: TGTGCCACCAGTGATAAGAGACAGGGGCTACCCGGGGAGCTGTTTTTT. Encoded protein: CATSDKRQGLPGELFF. V usage is TRBV24-1 and J usage is TRBJ2-2; 8 positions match TRBD1. J gave up 6 bases and V 3 bases, and 8 bases lay outside the gene matches. Per the germline V gene, CDR1 is KGHDR and CDR2 is SFDVKD. The CDR3 consists of 16 residues.

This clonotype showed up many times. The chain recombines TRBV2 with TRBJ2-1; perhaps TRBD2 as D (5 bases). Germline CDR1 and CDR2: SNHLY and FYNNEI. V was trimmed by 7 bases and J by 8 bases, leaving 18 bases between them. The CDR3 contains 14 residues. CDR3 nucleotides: TGTGCCAGCAACCGGCAGGAGGCTTTGGATGAGCAGTTCTTC. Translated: CASNRQEALDEQFF.

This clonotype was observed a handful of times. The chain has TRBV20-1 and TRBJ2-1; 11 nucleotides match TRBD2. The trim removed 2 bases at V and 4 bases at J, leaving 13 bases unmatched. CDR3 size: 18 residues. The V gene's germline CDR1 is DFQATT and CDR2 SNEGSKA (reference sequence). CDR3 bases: TGCAGTGCTAGACCTTCCCCTAATAGCGGGGGGGGATACAATGAGCAGTTCTTC. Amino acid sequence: CSARPSPNSGGGYNEQFF.

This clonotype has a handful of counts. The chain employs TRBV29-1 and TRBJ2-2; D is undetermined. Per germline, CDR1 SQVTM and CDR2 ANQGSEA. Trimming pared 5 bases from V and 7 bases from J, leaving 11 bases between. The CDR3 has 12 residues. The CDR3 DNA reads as TGCAGCGTTTGTACAATTGGCGGGGAGCTGTTTTTT. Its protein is CSVCTIGGELFF.

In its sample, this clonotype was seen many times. The CDR3 DNA follows: TGCGCCAGCAGCCAAGTGGGCCGATTGGGAACCGGGGAGCTGTTTTTT. This gives the protein CASSQVGRLGTGELFF. V gene TRBV4-1 combines with J gene TRBJ2-2, with D unclear. V was clipped by 1 base and J by 5 bases, with 14 bases between them. This CDR3 has 16 amino acids. Germline values: CDR1 MGHRA, CDR2 YSYEKL.

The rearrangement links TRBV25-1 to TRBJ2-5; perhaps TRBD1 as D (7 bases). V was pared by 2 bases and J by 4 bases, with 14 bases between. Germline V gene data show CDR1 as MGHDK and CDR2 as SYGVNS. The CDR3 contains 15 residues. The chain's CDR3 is CASSEDREEGETQYF. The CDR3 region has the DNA TGTGCCAGCAGTGAAGACAGGGAGGAAGGAGAGACCCAGTACTTC. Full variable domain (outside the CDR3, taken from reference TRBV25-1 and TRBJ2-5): EADIYQTPRYLVIGTGKKITLECSQTMGHDKMYWYQQDPGMELHLIHYSYGVNSTEKGDLSSESTVSRIRTEHFPLTLESARPSHTSQYLCASSEDREEGETQYFGPGTRLLVL.

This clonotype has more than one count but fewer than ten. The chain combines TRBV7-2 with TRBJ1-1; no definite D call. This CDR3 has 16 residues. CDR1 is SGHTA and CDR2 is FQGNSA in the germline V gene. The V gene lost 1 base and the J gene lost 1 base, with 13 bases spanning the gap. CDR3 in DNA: TGTGCCAGCAGCTTAGGGCCTGGTGGCAGGAACACTGAAGCTTTCTTT. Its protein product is CASSLGPGGRNTEAFF.